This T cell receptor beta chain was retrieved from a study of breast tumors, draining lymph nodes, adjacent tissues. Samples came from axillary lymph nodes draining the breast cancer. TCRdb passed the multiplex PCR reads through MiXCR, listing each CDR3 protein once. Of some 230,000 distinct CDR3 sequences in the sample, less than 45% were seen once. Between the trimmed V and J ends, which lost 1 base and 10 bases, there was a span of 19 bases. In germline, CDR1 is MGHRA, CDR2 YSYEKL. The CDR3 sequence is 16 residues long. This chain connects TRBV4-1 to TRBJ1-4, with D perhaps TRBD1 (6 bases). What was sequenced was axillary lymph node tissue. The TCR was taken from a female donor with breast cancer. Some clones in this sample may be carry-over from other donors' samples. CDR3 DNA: TGCGCCAGCAGCCAAGGGACGGCGGGGGCCTCCGGAAAACTGTTTTTT. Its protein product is CASSQGTAGASGKLFF.